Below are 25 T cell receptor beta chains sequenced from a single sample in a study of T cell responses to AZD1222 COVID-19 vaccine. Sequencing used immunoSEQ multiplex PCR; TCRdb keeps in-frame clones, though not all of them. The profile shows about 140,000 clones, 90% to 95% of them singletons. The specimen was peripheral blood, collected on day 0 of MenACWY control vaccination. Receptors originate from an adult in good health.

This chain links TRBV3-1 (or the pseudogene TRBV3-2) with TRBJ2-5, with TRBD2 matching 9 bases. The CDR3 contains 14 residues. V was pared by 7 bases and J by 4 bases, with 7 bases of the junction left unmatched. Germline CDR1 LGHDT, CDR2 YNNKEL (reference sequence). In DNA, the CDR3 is TGTGCCAGCAAGACGGGACTAGCTATAGAGACCCAGTACTTC. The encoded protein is CASKTGLAIETQYF.

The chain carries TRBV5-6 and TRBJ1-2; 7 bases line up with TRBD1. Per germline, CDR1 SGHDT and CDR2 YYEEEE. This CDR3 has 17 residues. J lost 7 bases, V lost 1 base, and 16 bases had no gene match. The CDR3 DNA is TGTGCCAGCAGCTTGAATAGGAGGAGGACAGGCTCGTCTGGCTACACCTTC. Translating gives CASSLNRRRTGSSGYTF.

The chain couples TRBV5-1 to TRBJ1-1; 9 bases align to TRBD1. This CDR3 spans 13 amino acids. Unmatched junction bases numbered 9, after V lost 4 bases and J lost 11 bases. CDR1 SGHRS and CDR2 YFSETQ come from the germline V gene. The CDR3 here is CASSQLGTGRAFF. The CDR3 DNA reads TGCGCCAGCAGCCAACTTGGGACAGGGAGGGCTTTCTTT.

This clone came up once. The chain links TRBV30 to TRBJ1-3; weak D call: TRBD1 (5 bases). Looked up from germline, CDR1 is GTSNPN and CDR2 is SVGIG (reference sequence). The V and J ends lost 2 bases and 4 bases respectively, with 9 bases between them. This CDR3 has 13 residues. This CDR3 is CAWSMTAGNTIYF. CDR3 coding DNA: TGTGCCTGGAGTATGACAGCAGGAAACACCATATATTTT.

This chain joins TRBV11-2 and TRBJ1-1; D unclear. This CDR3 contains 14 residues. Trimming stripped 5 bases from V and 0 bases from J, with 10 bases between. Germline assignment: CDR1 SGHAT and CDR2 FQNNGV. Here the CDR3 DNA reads TGTGCCAGCAGCCGGACGGTGATGAACACTGAAGCTTTCTTT. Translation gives CASSRTVMNTEAFF.

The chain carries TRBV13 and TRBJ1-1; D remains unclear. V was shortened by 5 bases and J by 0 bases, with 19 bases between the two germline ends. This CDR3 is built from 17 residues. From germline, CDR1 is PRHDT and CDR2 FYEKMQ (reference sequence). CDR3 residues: CASSEEPGGQMNTEAFF. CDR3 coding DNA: TGTGCCAGCAGCGAAGAGCCTGGCGGGCAGATGAACACTGAAGCTTTCTTT.

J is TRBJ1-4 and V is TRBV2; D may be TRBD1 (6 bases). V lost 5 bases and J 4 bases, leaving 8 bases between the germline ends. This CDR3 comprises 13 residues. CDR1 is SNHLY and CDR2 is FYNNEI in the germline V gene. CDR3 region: CASSRTVNEKLFF. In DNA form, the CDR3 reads TGTGCCAGCAGTAGGACAGTTAATGAAAAACTGTTTTTT.

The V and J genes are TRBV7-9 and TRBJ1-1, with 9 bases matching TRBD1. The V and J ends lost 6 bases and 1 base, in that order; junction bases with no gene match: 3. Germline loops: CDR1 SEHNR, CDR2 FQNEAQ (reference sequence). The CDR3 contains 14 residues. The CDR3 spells CASRPGQGNTEAFF. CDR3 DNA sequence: TGTGCCAGCAGGCCGGGACAGGGGAACACTGAAGCTTTCTTT.

CDR3 nucleotides: TGTGCCAGCAGCTGGAGCAGGGGGAGCCCTCTCTATGGCTACACCTTC. It is translated as CASSWSRGSPLYGYTF. The rearrangement uses TRBV6-2 or TRBV6-3 and TRBJ1-2; 7 bases agree with TRBD1. This CDR3 comprises 16 residues. V gave up 6 bases and J gave up 4 bases; unmatched junction bases: 14. Germline V gene lookup returns CDR1 MNHEY and CDR2 SVGEGT.

This CDR3 is CASSYSWGLGNYEQYF. In DNA form, the CDR3 reads TGTGCCAGCAGTTACTCTTGGGGGCTAGGGAACTACGAGCAGTACTTC. This chain links TRBV6-5 with TRBJ2-7; possibly TRBD1 for D (6 bases). V was clipped by 0 bases and J by 3 bases, with 15 bases between them. Germline V gives CDR1 MNHEY, CDR2 SVGAGI. This CDR3 region has 16 residues.

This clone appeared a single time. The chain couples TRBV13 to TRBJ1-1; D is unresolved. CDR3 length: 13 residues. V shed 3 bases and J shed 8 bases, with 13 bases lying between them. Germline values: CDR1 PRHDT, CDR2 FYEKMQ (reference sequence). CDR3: CASSFDNREEAFF. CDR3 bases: TGTGCCAGCAGCTTCGACAACCGGGAGGAAGCTTTCTTT. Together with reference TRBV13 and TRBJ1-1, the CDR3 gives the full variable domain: AAGVIQSPRHLIKEKRETATLKCYPIPRHDTVYWYQQGPGQDPQFLISFYEKMQSDKGSIPDRFSAQQFSDYHSELNMSSLELGDSALYFCASSFDNREEAFFGQGTRLTVV.

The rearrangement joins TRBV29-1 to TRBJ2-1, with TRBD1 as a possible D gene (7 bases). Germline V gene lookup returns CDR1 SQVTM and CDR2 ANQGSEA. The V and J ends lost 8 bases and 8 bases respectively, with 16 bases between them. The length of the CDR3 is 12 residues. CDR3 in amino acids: CSCQTGRYEQFF. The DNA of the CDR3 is TGCAGCTGCCAGACAGGGAGGTATGAGCAGTTCTTC.

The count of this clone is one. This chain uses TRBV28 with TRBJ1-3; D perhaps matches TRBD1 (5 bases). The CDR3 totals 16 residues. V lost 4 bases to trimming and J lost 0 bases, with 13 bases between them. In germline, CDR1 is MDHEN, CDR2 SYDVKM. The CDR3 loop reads CASSSRRVHSGNTIYF. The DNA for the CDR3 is TGTGCCAGCAGTTCACGCAGGGTTCACTCTGGAAACACCATATATTTT. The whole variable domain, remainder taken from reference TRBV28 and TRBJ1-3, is DVKVTQSSRYLVKRTGEKVFLECVQDMDHENMFWYRQDPGLGLRLIYFSYDVKMKEKGDIPEGYSVSREKKERFSLILESASTNQTSMYLCASSSRRVHSGNTIYFGEGSWLTVV.

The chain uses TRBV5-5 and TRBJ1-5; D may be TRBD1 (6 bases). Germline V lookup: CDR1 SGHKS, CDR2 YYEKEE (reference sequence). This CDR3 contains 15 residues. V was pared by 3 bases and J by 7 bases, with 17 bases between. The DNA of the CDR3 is TGTGCCAGCAGCTCCGAGGGGGGGCGCGGGCAGCCCCAGCATTTT. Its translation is CASSSEGGRGQPQHF.

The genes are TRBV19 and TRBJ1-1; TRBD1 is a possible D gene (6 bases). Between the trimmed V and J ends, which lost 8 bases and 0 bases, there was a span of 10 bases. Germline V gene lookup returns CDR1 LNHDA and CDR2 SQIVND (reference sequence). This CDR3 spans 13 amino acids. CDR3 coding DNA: TGTGCCAGTTTTGGACAGCTGAACACTGAAGCTTTCTTT. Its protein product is CASFGQLNTEAFF.

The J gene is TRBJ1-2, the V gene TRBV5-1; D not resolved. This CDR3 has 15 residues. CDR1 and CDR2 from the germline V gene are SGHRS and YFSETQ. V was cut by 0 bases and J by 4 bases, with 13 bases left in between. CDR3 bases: TGCGCCAGCAGCTTGGAGGCAGAAACTCCCTATGGCTACACCTTC. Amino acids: CASSLEAETPYGYTF. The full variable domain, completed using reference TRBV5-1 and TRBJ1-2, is KAGVTQTPRYLIKTRGQQVTLSCSPISGHRSVSWYQQTPGQGLQFLFEYFSETQRNKGNFPGRFSGRQFSNSRSEMNVSTLELGDSALYLCASSLEAETPYGYTFGSGTRLTVV.

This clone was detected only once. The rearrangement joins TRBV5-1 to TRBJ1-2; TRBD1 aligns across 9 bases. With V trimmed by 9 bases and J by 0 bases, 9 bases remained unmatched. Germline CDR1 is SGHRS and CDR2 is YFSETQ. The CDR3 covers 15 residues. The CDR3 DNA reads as TGCGCCACCCGTGAGACAGGGGGTACTAACTATGGCTACACCTTC. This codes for CATRETGGTNYGYTF.

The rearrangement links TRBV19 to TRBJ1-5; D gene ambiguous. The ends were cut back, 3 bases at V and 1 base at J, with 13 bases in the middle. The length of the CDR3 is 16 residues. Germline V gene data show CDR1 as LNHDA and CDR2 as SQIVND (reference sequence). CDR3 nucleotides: TGTGCCAGTAGTATCCAGACGGTTATCAGCAATCAGCCCCAGCATTTT. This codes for CASSIQTVISNQPQHF. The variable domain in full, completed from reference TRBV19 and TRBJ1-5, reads DGGITQSPKYLFRKEGQNVTLSCEQNLNHDAMYWYRQDPGQGLRLIYYSQIVNDFQKGDIAEGYSVSREKKESFPLTVTSAQKNPTAFYLCASSIQTVISNQPQHFGDGTRLSIL.

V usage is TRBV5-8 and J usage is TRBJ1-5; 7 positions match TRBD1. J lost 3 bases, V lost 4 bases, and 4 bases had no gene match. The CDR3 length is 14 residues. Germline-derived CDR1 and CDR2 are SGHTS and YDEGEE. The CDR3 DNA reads TGTGCCAGCAGCGCGGGACAGCTCAATCAGCCCCAGCATTTT. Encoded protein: CASSAGQLNQPQHF.

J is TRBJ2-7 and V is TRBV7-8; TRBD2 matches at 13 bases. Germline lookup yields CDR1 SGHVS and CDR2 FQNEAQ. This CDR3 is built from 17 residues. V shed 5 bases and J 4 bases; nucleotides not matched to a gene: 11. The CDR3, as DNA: TGTGCCAGCAGCCCCGGACTAGCGGGAGTGATCGTGTACGAGCAGTACTTC. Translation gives CASSPGLAGVIVYEQYF.

The CDR3: CASSQEFGGEKYSYEQYF. The DNA for the CDR3 is TGCGCCAGCAGCCAAGAGTTTGGAGGAGAAAAGTACTCCTACGAGCAGTACTTC. The rearrangement links TRBV4-1 to TRBJ2-7; D may be TRBD2 (5 bases). V lost 0 bases, J lost 0 bases, and 18 bases lay in between. Germline CDR1 MGHRA, CDR2 YSYEKL. The CDR3 has 18 residues.

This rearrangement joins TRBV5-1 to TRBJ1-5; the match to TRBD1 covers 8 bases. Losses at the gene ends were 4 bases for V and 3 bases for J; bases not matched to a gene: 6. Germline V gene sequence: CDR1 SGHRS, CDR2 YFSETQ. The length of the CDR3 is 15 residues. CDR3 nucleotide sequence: TGCGCCAGCAGCCCCGGGGACAGGTTCAATCAGCCCCAGCATTTT. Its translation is CASSPGDRFNQPQHF.

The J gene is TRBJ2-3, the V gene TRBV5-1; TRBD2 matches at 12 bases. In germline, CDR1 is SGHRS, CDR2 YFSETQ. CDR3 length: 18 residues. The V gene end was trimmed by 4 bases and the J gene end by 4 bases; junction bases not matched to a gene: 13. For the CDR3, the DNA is TGCGCCAGCAGCGTTCCGCTCGTTCTAGCGGGGGGGCCAGATACGCAGTATTTT. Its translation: CASSVPLVLAGGPDTQYF.

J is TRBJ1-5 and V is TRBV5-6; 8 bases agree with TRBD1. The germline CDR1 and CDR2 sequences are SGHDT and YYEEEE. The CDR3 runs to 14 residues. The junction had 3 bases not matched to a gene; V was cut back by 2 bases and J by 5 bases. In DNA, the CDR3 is TGTGCCAGCAGCTTTGCACAGGGGGATCAGCCCCAGCATTTT. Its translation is CASSFAQGDQPQHF. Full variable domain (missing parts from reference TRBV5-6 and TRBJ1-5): DAGVTQSPTHLIKTRGQQVTLRCSPKSGHDTVSWYQQALGQGPQFIFQYYEEEERQRGNFPDRFSGHQFPNYSSELNVNALLLGDSALYLCASSFAQGDQPQHFGDGTRLSIL.

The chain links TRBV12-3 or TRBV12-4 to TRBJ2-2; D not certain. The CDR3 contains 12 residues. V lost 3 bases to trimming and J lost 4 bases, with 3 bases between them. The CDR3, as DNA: TGTGCCAGCAGTTTTGGCACCGGGGAGCTGTTTTTT. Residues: CASSFGTGELFF.